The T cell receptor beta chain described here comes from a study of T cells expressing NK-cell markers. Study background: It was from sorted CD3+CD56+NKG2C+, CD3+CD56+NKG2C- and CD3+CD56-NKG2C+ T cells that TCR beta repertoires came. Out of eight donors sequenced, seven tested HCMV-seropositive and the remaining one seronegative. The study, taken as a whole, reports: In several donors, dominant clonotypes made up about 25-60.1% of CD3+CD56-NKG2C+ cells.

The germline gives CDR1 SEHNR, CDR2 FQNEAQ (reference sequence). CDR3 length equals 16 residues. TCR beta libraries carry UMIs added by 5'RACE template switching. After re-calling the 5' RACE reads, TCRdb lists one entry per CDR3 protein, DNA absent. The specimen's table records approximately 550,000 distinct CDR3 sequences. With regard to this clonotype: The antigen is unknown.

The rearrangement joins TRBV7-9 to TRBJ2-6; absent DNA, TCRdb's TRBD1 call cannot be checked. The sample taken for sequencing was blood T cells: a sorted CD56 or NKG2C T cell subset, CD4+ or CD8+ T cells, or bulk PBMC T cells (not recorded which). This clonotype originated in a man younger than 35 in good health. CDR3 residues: CASLSGQFSGANVLTF.